Shown below are 28 T cell receptor beta chains from a single sample sequenced in a study of blood T cell dynamics during melanoma immunotherapy (dated by TCRdb to 2018 to 2020). Library construction relied on the immunoSEQ multiplex PCR assay. The source is immuneACCESS, and TCRdb retained only in-frame sequences with V and J called. Part of the clones is not carried over; for the studies checked, unresolved V genes explain less than half of this, and the remainder is unexplained. The sample table lists about 15,000 clones, 70% to 90% of them with a count of one. Around 7.8% of the sample rests with the top ten. The sample's time point, from its label and the paper: week 3, after first cycle of checkpoint inhibitor. The sequencing here drew on blood, taken from a patient treated with checkpoint blockade. The receptor source for this set is a human donor with melanoma.

This clone showed up just once. J is TRBJ2-5 and V is TRBV7-8; TRBD2 agrees at 13 bases. Unmatched junction bases numbered 20, after V lost 5 bases and J lost 11 bases. The CDR3 covers 18 residues. Germline CDR1 and CDR2: SGHVS and FQNEAQ. The CDR3 loop is CASSDPPGLAGIMGEQYF. The CDR3 coding sequence is TGTGCCAGCAGCGATCCTCCGGGACTAGCGGGAATTATGGGGGAGCAGTACTTC.

This CDR3 reads CASRTGTGGNEQFF. In nucleotides, the CDR3 is TGCGCCAGCAGGACCGGGACAGGGGGCAATGAGCAGTTCTTC. V gene TRBV5-1 combines with J gene TRBJ2-1, with 11 bases fitting TRBD1. CDR3 length: 14 amino acids. V shed 5 bases, J shed 6 bases, and the junction held 4 bases outside the gene matches. Germline CDR1 and CDR2: SGHRS and YFSETQ.

The chain links TRBV27 to TRBJ1-2; possible D gene TRBD1, 5 bases. With 0 bases removed from V and 4 bases from J, the gap between germline ends came to 15 bases. Per the germline V gene, CDR1 is MNHEY and CDR2 is SMNVEV (reference sequence). This CDR3 region has 16 residues. The CDR3 nucleotides are TGTGCCAGCAGTTTATCGACGGGGCCCTCTGTCTATGGCTACACCTTC. Translated: CASSLSTGPSVYGYTF.

This chain uses TRBV28 with TRBJ2-1; D gene ambiguous. With 6 bases removed from V and 2 bases from J, the gap between germline ends came to 2 bases. Germline CDR1 MDHEN, CDR2 SYDVKM. CDR3 length equals 11 residues. CDR3 DNA: TGTGCCAGCAGCCCCTACAATGAGCAGTTCTTC. It is translated as CASSPYNEQFF. The complete variable domain, with remaining parts taken from reference TRBV28 and TRBJ2-1, reads DVKVTQSSRYLVKRTGEKVFLECVQDMDHENMFWYRQDPGLGLRLIYFSYDVKMKEKGDIPEGYSVSREKKERFSLILESASTNQTSMYLCASSPYNEQFFGPGTRLTVL.

The J gene is TRBJ2-5, the V gene TRBV11-2; D unclear. The tail of the sequence fits TRBJ2-7 better, so the J call may be wrong. CDR1 and CDR2 from the germline V gene are SGHAT and FQNNGV. The length of the CDR3 is 14 residues. CDR3 nucleotides: TGTGCCAGCAGCTCAGAGAGTAACGGGTACGAGCAGTACTTC. This encodes CASSSESNGYEQYF.

This chain connects TRBV30 to TRBJ1-4, with D maybe TRBD1 (6 bases). The CDR3 runs 15 residues. The germline CDR1 and CDR2 sequences are GTSNPN and SVGIG (reference sequence). V shed 2 bases and J shed 7 bases, with 17 bases lying between them. CDR3 DNA: TGTGCCTGGAGTAGATCAGGGGAACGGGGTGAAAAACTGTTTTTT. This translates into CAWSRSGERGEKLFF.

The CDR3: CASSQLLGGEYEQYF. CDR3 bases: TGTGCCAGCAGCCAACTCTTGGGGGGTGAGTACGAGCAGTACTTC. The genes are TRBV4-2 and TRBJ2-7, with D maybe TRBD2 (6 bases). The germline V gene encodes CDR1 LGHNA and CDR2 YNFKEQ. Between the trimmed V and J ends, which lost 2 bases and 4 bases, there was a span of 15 bases. The CDR3 loop spans 15 amino acids.

J is TRBJ1-1 and V is TRBV7-9, with D uncertain. The CDR3 extends over 13 amino acids. Germline assignment: CDR1 SEHNR and CDR2 FQNEAQ (reference sequence). V was clipped by 3 bases and J by 5 bases, with 10 bases between them. The CDR3 here is CASSFLRGTEAFF. CDR3 DNA: TGTGCCAGCAGCTTCTTACGAGGGACTGAAGCTTTCTTT.

This rearrangement joins TRBV11-3 to TRBJ2-7; D is uncertain. The CDR3 extends over 14 amino acids. Trimming cost V 3 bases and J 4 bases, with 13 bases left between them. Looked up from germline, CDR1 is SGHNT and CDR2 is YENEEA. The CDR3 protein is CASSFSDGPYEQYF. In nucleotides, the CDR3 is TGTGCCAGCAGCTTTTCGGACGGGCCTTACGAGCAGTACTTC.

This clone has only one observation. The V and J genes are TRBV5-5 and TRBJ2-6, with D hard to call. Deletions cut 0 bases from V and 0 bases from J, with 10 bases between. CDR1 SGHKS and CDR2 YYEKEE come from the germline V gene (reference sequence). The CDR3 is 17 amino acids. CDR3 nucleotides: TGTGCCAGCAGCTTGGTGTATGGCAACTCTGGGGCCAACGTCCTGACTTTC. This sequence encodes CASSLVYGNSGANVLTF.

The V gene is TRBV30, the J gene TRBJ1-4; D call uncertain. Trimming pared 1 base from V and 4 bases from J, leaving 7 bases between. Germline CDR1 reads GTSNPN; CDR2 reads SVGIG (reference sequence). The CDR3 contains 13 residues. In DNA form, the CDR3 reads TGTGCCTGGAGTGCGGGCCTTAATGAAAAACTGTTTTTT. Translation: CAWSAGLNEKLFF.

This sequence joins TRBV5-1 and TRBJ2-5; 10 nucleotides agree with TRBD2. This CDR3 comprises 14 residues. Germline V gives CDR1 SGHRS, CDR2 YFSETQ. V trimming: 3 bases; J trimming: 4 bases; junction bases outside the gene matches: 3. CDR3 residues: CASSYGTSVETQYF. CDR3 sequence (DNA): TGCGCCAGCAGCTACGGGACTAGCGTAGAGACCCAGTACTTC.

The chain couples TRBV9 to TRBJ2-2; TRBD2 matches at 10 bases. Germline CDR1 is SGDLS and CDR2 is YYNGEE. There are 15 residues in the CDR3. Trimming took 4 bases from V and 9 from J; bases not matched to a gene: 9. CDR3 DNA: TGTGCCAGCAGCTCTTCTAGCGGGAGCTTTCGGGAGCTGTTTTTT. This gives the protein CASSSSSGSFRELFF. Complete variable domain (other parts from reference TRBV9 and TRBJ2-2): DSGVTQTPKHLITATGQRVTLRCSPRSGDLSVYWYQQSLDQGLQFLIQYYNGEERAKGNILERFSAQQFPDLHSELNLSSLELGDSALYFCASSSSSGSFRELFFGEGSRLTVL.

This chain uses TRBV4-3 with TRBJ2-3, with D tentatively TRBD1 or TRBD2 (5 bases each). In germline, CDR1 is LGHNA, CDR2 YSLEER. The CDR3 runs to 14 residues. V was trimmed by 2 bases and J by 1 base, leaving 7 bases between them. The CDR3 coding sequence is TGCGCCAGCAGCCAACAGGGAGGCACAGATACGCAGTATTTT. It specifies CASSQQGGTDTQYF.

The chain couples TRBV7-6 to TRBJ2-1; D not certain. The CDR3 covers 17 residues. V shed 2 bases and J shed 4 bases, with 18 bases lying between them. Germline-derived CDR1 and CDR2 are SGHVS and FNYEAQ. The CDR3 sequence is CASSLTGPTIAYNEQFF. CDR3 DNA sequence: TGTGCCAGCAGCTTAACCGGGCCCACGATCGCGTACAATGAGCAGTTCTTC.

J is TRBJ2-7 and V is TRBV19; TRBD1 aligns across 12 bases. The CDR3 loop spans 15 amino acids. V lost 5 bases and J lost 5; bases outside the gene matches: 7. The germline V gene encodes CDR1 LNHDA and CDR2 SQIVND (reference sequence). The DNA of the CDR3 is TGTGCCAGTAGTTCGGGACAGGGGGCCGAAAACGAGCAGTACTTC. It is translated as CASSSGQGAENEQYF.

The V call is TRBV13, the J call TRBJ2-5; a possible D gene is TRBD2 (5 bases). Per germline, CDR1 PRHDT and CDR2 FYEKMQ (reference sequence). V was clipped by 5 bases and J by 4 bases, with 11 bases between them. This CDR3 has 13 residues. This CDR3 is CASSRGLLETQYF. The DNA of the CDR3 is TGTGCCAGCAGCCGAGGGTTGTTAGAGACCCAGTACTTC.

V and J are TRBV7-2 and TRBJ2-7, with D possibly matching TRBD2 (7 bases). This CDR3 region has 15 residues. Trimming stripped 5 bases from V and 2 bases from J, with 16 bases between. CDR1 and CDR2 (germline): SGHTA, FQGNSA. CDR3 nucleotides: TGTGCCAGCAGCCCGCCCGGGGGGCCCCCCTACGAGCAGTACTTC. This translates into CASSPPGGPPYEQYF.

This chain uses TRBV28 with TRBJ1-1; D is possibly TRBD1 (6 bases). Germline V gene lookup returns CDR1 MDHEN and CDR2 SYDVKM. CDR3 length equals 14 residues. V lost 7 bases and J lost 0, with 12 bases in between. The CDR3: CASTAGDMNTEAFF. The CDR3 DNA reads as TGTGCCAGCACCGCAGGGGATATGAACACTGAAGCTTTCTTT.

This rearrangement joins TRBV5-1 to TRBJ2-5; D possibly corresponds to TRBD2 (6 bases). This CDR3 region has 15 residues. The germline V gene encodes CDR1 SGHRS and CDR2 YFSETQ. V was pared by 7 bases and J by 2 bases, with 18 bases between. CDR3 sequence: CASAEPSGAQETQYF. CDR3 DNA: TGCGCCAGCGCCGAACCCTCGGGAGCGCAAGAGACCCAGTACTTC. Based on the CDR3 plus reference TRBV5-1 and TRBJ2-5, the full variable domain is KAGVTQTPRYLIKTRGQQVTLSCSPISGHRSVSWYQQTPGQGLQFLFEYFSETQRNKGNFPGRFSGRQFSNSRSEMNVSTLELGDSALYLCASAEPSGAQETQYFGPGTRLLVL.

This clone appeared once. V is TRBV19 and J is TRBJ2-2; D tentatively reads TRBD1 or TRBD2 (5 bases each). Trimming cost V 0 bases and J 7 bases, with 9 bases left between them. Germline V CDR1 and CDR2: LNHDA, SQIVND (reference sequence). This CDR3 has 14 amino acids. CDR3 nucleotides: TGTGCCAGTAGTATAGATCCGGGGCACGGGGAGCTGTTTTTT. Translated, it gives CASSIDPGHGELFF.

This chain connects TRBV5-1 to TRBJ2-1; 10 bases are a match to TRBD2. The V gene's germline CDR1 is SGHRS and CDR2 YFSETQ. The CDR3 totals 15 residues. V lost 5 bases and J lost 10; bases outside the gene matches: 12. The CDR3 region has the DNA TGCGCCAGCAGTATAGCGGGAGGTGGGATAGTCGAGCAGTTCTTC. Protein sequence: CASSIAGGGIVEQFF.

V usage is TRBV6-5 and J usage is TRBJ1-2, with 9 bases fitting TRBD1. V gave up 5 bases and J gave up 4 bases; unmatched junction bases: 5. This CDR3 has 14 residues. Germline V CDR1 and CDR2: MNHEY, SVGAGI. DNA of the CDR3: TGTGCCAGCAGTGTGGGACAGGGAGGCTATGGCTACACCTTC. This gives the protein CASSVGQGGYGYTF.

The chain has TRBV7-2 and TRBJ2-7, with D unresolved. Germline CDR1 reads SGHTA; CDR2 reads FQGNSA. The CDR3 covers 16 residues. Trimming took off 1 base at V and 0 bases at J, with 13 bases between the two ends. The CDR3 DNA follows: TGTGCCAGCAGCTTAGGAGGCGGATCTCTCTCCTACGAGCAGTACTTC. This sequence encodes CASSLGGGSLSYEQYF.

The chain combines TRBV7-9 with TRBJ2-3; 7 bases line up with TRBD1. Trimming removed 5 bases from V and 2 bases from J; junction bases left unmatched: 13. CDR1 is SEHNR and CDR2 is FQNEAQ in the germline V gene (reference sequence). The CDR3 runs to 17 residues. CDR3 residues: CASSASQGDQHTDTQYF. CDR3 sequence (DNA): TGTGCCAGCAGCGCCTCTCAGGGGGACCAGCACACAGATACGCAGTATTTT.

V gene TRBV7-3 combines with J gene TRBJ2-3; 7 bases map to TRBD2. Germline loops: CDR1 SGHTA, CDR2 FQGTGA. This CDR3 has 15 residues. V lost 1 base, J lost 4 bases, and 5 bases stayed unmatched. The CDR3 spells CASSLSGRSADTQYF. The DNA for the CDR3 is TGTGCCAGCAGCTTAAGCGGGAGAAGTGCAGATACGCAGTATTTT.

The chain joins TRBV5-1 to TRBJ2-1, with 7 nucleotides matching TRBD2. Germline trimming cut 2 bases from V and 3 bases from J; bases unmatched to any gene: 8. The CDR3 covers 16 residues. Germline V lookup: CDR1 SGHRS, CDR2 YFSETQ. The CDR3 loop reads CASSLLASGVYNEQFF. Here the CDR3 DNA reads TGCGCCAGCAGCTTATTGGCTAGCGGAGTCTACAATGAGCAGTTCTTC.

The chain has TRBV2 and TRBJ2-7, with D possibly TRBD2 on 5 matching bases. CDR3 length equals 12 residues. The V gene lost 6 bases and the J gene lost 3 bases, with 9 bases spanning the gap. CDR1 is SNHLY, CDR2 FYNNEI, per germline. This CDR3 reads CASRVTSYEQYF. The CDR3 region has the DNA TGTGCCAGCAGGGTTACTAGCTACGAGCAGTACTTC. Based on the CDR3 plus reference TRBV2 and TRBJ2-7, the full variable domain is EPEVTQTPSHQVTQMGQEVILRCVPISNHLYFYWYRQILGQKVEFLVSFYNNEISEKSEIFDDQFSVERPDGSNFTLKIRSTKLEDSAMYFCASRVTSYEQYFGPGTRLTVT.